The subject of this entry is one T cell receptor beta chain. As yet, its antigen is unknown. From germline, CDR1 is SGDLS and CDR2 YYNGEE. The CDR3 length is 16 residues. Trimming cost V 0 bases and J 7 bases, with 14 bases left between them. These data originate in a study of shared clonotypes between healthy human individuals. General study points: Clonotype sharing among donors was thought likely to change with sequencing depth.

Some clones are missing from TCRdb's copy, which holds only in-frame ones; the method was immunoSEQ multiplex PCR. Seen here are under 1,100,000 clones, around 74% observed once, and the top ten hold approximately 1.3%. Donors had no recently reported acute infections or vaccinations and were HIV-negative. The V call is TRBV9, the J call TRBJ1-6; no clear D. The sequencing sample was made of memory CD4+ T cells sorted from blood. Subset defined: CD45RA-negative fraction. The source is a man aged 18 to 29 in good health. CDR3 in DNA: TGTGCCAGCAGCGTAGCTACAGTCGGTGTGAATTCACCCCTCCACTTT. It encodes CASSVATVGVNSPLHF.